What follows is one TCR beta chain and its context. The sample originates from a study of CD8 T cells in Susac syndrome. The V end was cut by 2 bases, the J end by 2 bases, with 13 bases between. Germline CDR1 and CDR2: SEHNR and FQNEAQ (reference sequence). The CDR3 has 15 residues. A quantity of roughly 0.5 to 1 ug RNA underwent reverse transcription using random hexamers. Amplification of the TCR beta CDR3 was carried out by immunoSEQ multiplex PCR, which spanned a total of 54 Vbeta and 13 Jbeta segments. TCRdb re-analysed the immunoSEQ multiplex PCR reads in MiXCR, keeping a single row per CDR3 protein. Of about 300,000 distinct CDR3 sequences detected, around 89% appear once; the ten largest clones hold around 0.18%. From blood CD8+ and CD4+ T cells, TCR beta sequences were generated. Stable or active relapsing-remitting multiple sclerosis, untreated and meeting revised McDonald criteria, defined the controls. Negative isolation was applied to CD8+ and CD4+ T cells, and FACS enrichment was applied to TEMRA cells.

The sequencing sample was made of CD8+ T cells from PBMCs. The clonotype originates from a human donor with multiple sclerosis. The chain combines TRBV7-9 with TRBJ2-7, with D possibly being TRBD1 (5 bases). The CDR3 reads CASSLLNGHTYEQYF. Here the CDR3 DNA reads TGTGCCAGCAGCTTACTTAACGGACATACCTACGAGCAGTACTTC.